This T cell receptor beta chain emerged from a study of regulatory T cells in long-lasting Graves disease. Building the TCR beta libraries relied on iRepertoire HTBI primers, and CDR3 regions underwent Arm-PCR. MiXCR was run by TCRdb on the multiplex PCR reads, yielding one entry per CDR3 protein. The sample gives approximately 350,000 distinct CDR3 sequences, roughly 24% of which show up once; around 30% is in the top ten. V lost 1 base and J lost 3, with 11 bases in between. The germline CDR1 and CDR2 sequences are SGHRS and YFSETQ. The CDR3 spans 14 residues. Comment on this clonotype: Its specificity is not known.

Broader study findings: Persistent Graves' patients showed less TCR diversity than newly diagnosed patients showed. Blood alone, not thyroid tissue, was studied.

Regarding time point: persistent/refractory GD, antithyroid drugs over 5 years with positive TRAb. The TCR library was made from RNA extracted from PBMCs. The chain combines TRBV5-1 with TRBJ2-7, with D perhaps TRBD1 or TRBD2 (5 bases each). This specimen was peripheral blood mononuclear cells (PBMCs), taken when the disease was refractory, from a patient treated with antithyroid drugs. The receptor was derived from a woman in her thirties or forties with Graves disease. The CDR3 loop reads CASSLTWDVYEQYF. The DNA of the CDR3 is TGCGCCAGCAGCTTGACCTGGGACGTCTACGAGCAGTACTTC.